Listed here are 29 T cell receptor beta chains from one sample, sequenced in a study of cytomegalovirus exposure and HLA in healthy donors. The PCR ran on 60 Vbeta and 13 Jbeta primers. Using immunoSEQ multiplex PCR, the repertoire was profiled, and TCRdb retains in-frame clones only, with some absent. The table shows approximately 130,000 clones, with around four fifths occurring only once. The sample was PBMCs. Receptor source: a woman aged 50 to 60 in good health and CMV-seropositive.

This rearrangement joins TRBV7-3 to TRBJ2-1; TRBD1 aligns across 8 bases. Losses at the gene ends were 2 bases for V and 11 bases for J; bases not matched to a gene: 8. The CDR3 runs 14 residues. Germline V gene lookup returns CDR1 SGHTA and CDR2 FQGTGA. CDR3 residues: CASSLRQGAFKQFF. In nucleotides, the CDR3 is TGTGCCAGCAGCTTACGCCAGGGGGCGTTCAAGCAGTTCTTC.

CDR3 residues: CASSHRDRSYEQYF. The CDR3, as DNA: TGTGCCAGTAGTCACCGGGACAGGAGTTACGAGCAGTACTTC. V usage is TRBV19 and J usage is TRBJ2-7; 8 bases align to TRBD1. CDR1 is LNHDA, CDR2 SQIVND, per germline (reference sequence). There are 14 residues in the CDR3. V gave up 5 bases and J gave up 4 bases; unmatched junction bases: 7.

The V call is TRBV5-1, the J call TRBJ2-7; D unclear. CDR3 length: 14 amino acids. Between the trimmed V and J ends, which lost 5 bases and 3 bases, there was a span of 15 bases. CDR1 is SGHRS, CDR2 YFSETQ, per germline. In nucleotides, the CDR3 is TGCGCCAGCAGTTTGACCGCGGTGGGCTACGAGCAGTACTTC. It translates to CASSLTAVGYEQYF.

The chain carries TRBV14 and TRBJ1-2, with TRBD1 as a possible D gene (6 bases). The CDR3 is 15 amino acids. The germline CDR1 and CDR2 sequences are SGHDN and FVKESK. Trimming left V 4 bases short and J 1 base short, with 13 bases between. CDR3 region: CASSLTGYYNYGYTF. Here the CDR3 DNA reads TGTGCCAGCAGCCTTACAGGGTATTATAACTATGGCTACACCTTC. Using reference TRBV14 and TRBJ1-2 for the parts outside the CDR3, the full variable domain is EAGVTQFPSHSVIEKGQTVTLRCDPISGHDNLYWYRRVMGKEIKFLLHFVKESKQDESGMPNNRFLAERTGGTYSTLKVQPAELEDSGVYFCASSLTGYYNYGYTFGSGTRLTVV.

This clone appeared a single time. The rearrangement joins TRBV29-1 to TRBJ1-1, with D uncertain. CDR3 length equals 10 residues. The ends were cut back, 5 bases at V and 5 bases at J, with 6 bases in the middle. Germline lookup yields CDR1 SQVTM and CDR2 ANQGSEA. As DNA, the CDR3 is TGCAGCGTTCAGATAACTGAAGCTTTCTTT. It is translated as CSVQITEAFF.

The gene calls are TRBV6-5 and TRBJ1-1; D call uncertain. Trimming cost V 6 bases and J 3 bases, with 5 bases left between them. Germline values: CDR1 MNHEY, CDR2 SVGAGI. This CDR3 has 11 amino acids. The CDR3 loop reads CASREDTEAFF. CDR3 nucleotide sequence: TGTGCCAGCAGAGAGGACACTGAAGCTTTCTTT.

This chain uses TRBV6-5 with TRBJ1-6, with D possibly TRBD1 on 5 matching bases. CDR3 length equals 14 residues. Per germline, CDR1 MNHEY and CDR2 SVGAGI. V dropped 8 bases and J dropped 6 bases, with 14 bases sitting between them. CDR3 sequence: CASSRVPRNSPLHF. The CDR3 nucleotides read TGTGCCAGCTCCAGGGTCCCCCGTAATTCACCCCTCCACTTT.

The chain combines TRBV7-9 with TRBJ1-3; tentative D call: TRBD1 (5 bases). The germline CDR1 and CDR2 sequences are SEHNR and FQNEAQ (reference sequence). The CDR3 spans 15 residues. With 7 bases removed from V and 6 bases from J, the gap between germline ends came to 19 bases. In DNA, the CDR3 is TGTGCCAGCACCATTGCGGGGGGAACGGAAAACACCATATATTTT. Translated, it gives CASTIAGGTENTIYF. Together with reference TRBV7-9 and TRBJ1-3, the CDR3 gives the full variable domain: DTGVSQNPRHKITKRGQNVTFRCDPISEHNRLYWYRQTLGQGPEFLTYFQNEAQLEKSRLLSDRFSAERPKGSFSTLEIQRTEQGDSAMYLCASTIAGGTENTIYFGEGSWLTVV.

This sequence joins TRBV5-1 and TRBJ2-3, with TRBD2 as a possible D gene (5 bases). Looked up from germline, CDR1 is SGHRS and CDR2 is YFSETQ. The V and J ends lost 0 bases and 2 bases respectively, with 13 bases between them. The CDR3 length is 16 residues. CDR3 residues: CASSLGGVAYTDTQYF. CDR3 nucleotide sequence: TGCGCCAGCAGCTTGGGTGGGGTAGCGTACACAGATACGCAGTATTTT.

This clone was seen once. The J gene is TRBJ1-4, the V gene TRBV6-6, with D maybe TRBD1 (5 bases). CDR3 length: 15 residues. Germline loops: CDR1 MNHNY, CDR2 SVGAGI (reference sequence). V shed 5 bases and J shed 5 bases, with 15 bases lying between them. The CDR3 protein is CASSPRTDRNEKLFF. For the CDR3, the DNA is TGTGCCAGCAGTCCCCGTACCGACAGAAATGAAAAACTGTTTTTT.

This rearrangement joins TRBV10-3 to TRBJ2-1; a possible D gene is TRBD1 (6 bases). V lost 10 bases and J lost 8, with 27 bases in between. Germline loops: CDR1 ENHRY, CDR2 SYGVKD. CDR3 size: 16 residues. In DNA, the CDR3 is TGTGCCACAGCACCCCTGGGGGCCAGGTTAGGCGATGAGCAGTTCTTC. It yields the protein CATAPLGARLGDEQFF.

The V gene is TRBV28, the J gene TRBJ2-7; D may be TRBD1 (6 bases). CDR3 length equals 16 residues. Germline CDR1 reads MDHEN; CDR2 reads SYDVKM. The V and J ends lost 4 bases and 2 bases respectively, with 18 bases between them. The CDR3 DNA reads as TGTGCCAGCAGTTCCAACGCAGGGGACGGAGCCTACGAGCAGTACTTC. It codes for CASSSNAGDGAYEQYF.

The chain couples TRBV27 to TRBJ1-1; TRBD1 might be the D (6 bases). Looked up from germline, CDR1 is MNHEY and CDR2 is SMNVEV (reference sequence). V lost 1 base, J lost 1 base, and 10 bases lay in between. This CDR3 region has 15 residues. CDR3 amino acids: CASSLWAGANTEAFF. In nucleotides, the CDR3 is TGTGCCAGCAGTTTATGGGCAGGGGCGAACACTGAAGCTTTCTTT.

The chain has TRBV18 and TRBJ2-7; the D gene is possibly TRBD1 (5 bases). The CDR3 is 14 amino acids. CDR1 and CDR2 (germline): KGHSH, LQKENI. V was cut by 4 bases and J by 1 base, with 11 bases left in between. CDR3 sequence reads: CASSQGSNSYEQYF. CDR3 sequence (DNA): TGTGCCAGCTCACAGGGGTCGAATTCCTACGAGCAGTACTTC.

V gene TRBV30 combines with J gene TRBJ1-1; D is ambiguous. Germline-derived CDR1 and CDR2 are GTSNPN and SVGIG (reference sequence). V dropped 2 bases and J dropped 10 bases, with 11 bases sitting between them. The CDR3 has 11 residues. CDR3 coding DNA: TGTGCCTGGAGTCCCCAACCAGGAGCTTTCTTT. Its translation: CAWSPQPGAFF.

Turning to this clone: A read error may account for a junction end that differs from germline. This chain connects TRBV19 to TRBJ2-1; TRBD2 might be the D (7 bases). Per germline, CDR1 LNHDA and CDR2 SQIVND (reference sequence). CDR3 length equals 15 residues. The DNA for the CDR3 is TGTGTCAGTAGTAAAGCGGGGTTGGGAGGGGGAGAGCAGTTCTTC. This sequence encodes CVSSKAGLGGGEQFF.

This chain connects TRBV27 to TRBJ2-7, with 13 bases that match TRBD2. Trimming cost V 5 bases and J 5 bases; bases outside gene matches: 3. Germline V gene data show CDR1 as MNHEY and CDR2 as SMNVEV (reference sequence). This CDR3 comprises 14 residues. CDR3 coding DNA: TGTGCCAGCAGTCCGACTAGCGGGGGGAACGAGCAGTACTTC. Its protein is CASSPTSGGNEQYF.

This chain connects TRBV6-4 to TRBJ2-3; 11 bases match TRBD2. This CDR3 spans 15 amino acids. The ends lost 0 bases at V and 4 bases at J; junction bases unmatched: 0. Germline V lookup: CDR1 MRHNA, CDR2 SNTAGT. The CDR3, as DNA: TGTGCCAGCAGTGACTCTAGCGGGGGGGCAGATACGCAGTATTTT. It codes for CASSDSSGGADTQYF.

CDR3 nucleotides: TGTGCCAGCAGTTACTCCGGGGACTCCTACAATGAGCAGTTCTTC. This encodes CASSYSGDSYNEQFF. The genes are TRBV6-6 and TRBJ2-1; the D gene is possibly TRBD2 (5 bases). The CDR3 sequence is 15 residues long. Germline CDR1 reads MNHNY; CDR2 reads SVGAGI (reference sequence). Trimming left V 0 bases short and J 0 bases short, with 6 bases between.

The chain combines TRBV5-6 with TRBJ2-5, with 8 bases lining up with TRBD2. The CDR3 covers 14 residues. Trimming at V came to 4 bases and at J to 7 bases, leaving 9 bases not matched to a gene. The germline gives CDR1 SGHDT, CDR2 YYEEEE. The CDR3 loop is CASSKEAGEGTQYF. The CDR3 bases are TGTGCCAGCAGCAAAGAAGCGGGAGAGGGGACCCAGTACTTC.

This clone was observed a handful of times. The rearrangement uses TRBV9 and TRBJ1-1; D is possibly TRBD1 (5 bases). Trimming took off 4 bases at V and 3 bases at J, with 16 bases between the two ends. This CDR3 region has 15 residues. Germline-derived CDR1 and CDR2 are SGDLS and YYNGEE. CDR3: CASSRSPGRDTEAFF. CDR3 DNA sequence: TGTGCCAGCAGCAGATCGCCAGGCAGGGACACTGAAGCTTTCTTT. Supplemented by reference TRBV9 and TRBJ1-1, the full variable domain reads DSGVTQTPKHLITATGQRVTLRCSPRSGDLSVYWYQQSLDQGLQFLIQYYNGEERAKGNILERFSAQQFPDLHSELNLSSLELGDSALYFCASSRSPGRDTEAFFGQGTRLTVV.

The V gene is TRBV2, the J gene TRBJ1-6; TRBD1 is a possible D gene (6 bases). The V and J ends lost 6 bases and 6 bases respectively, with 6 bases between them. The germline V gene has CDR1 SNHLY and CDR2 FYNNEI. The CDR3 has 12 amino acids. For the CDR3, the DNA is TGTGCCAGCAGGGACAGTAATTCACCCCTCCACTTT. Translating gives CASRDSNSPLHF.

This clone came up once. V is TRBV5-1 and J is TRBJ1-2; no definite D call. Germline V gene lookup returns CDR1 SGHRS and CDR2 YFSETQ. CDR3 length: 14 amino acids. Trimming cost V 1 base and J 2 bases, with 9 bases left between them. The CDR3 loop reads CASSLQTTNYGYTF. CDR3 nucleotides: TGCGCCAGCAGCTTGCAGACAACGAACTATGGCTACACCTTC. Together with reference TRBV5-1 and TRBJ1-2, the CDR3 gives the full variable domain: KAGVTQTPRYLIKTRGQQVTLSCSPISGHRSVSWYQQTPGQGLQFLFEYFSETQRNKGNFPGRFSGRQFSNSRSEMNVSTLELGDSALYLCASSLQTTNYGYTFGSGTRLTVV.

This chain joins TRBV5-1 and TRBJ2-7; 7 bases map to TRBD1. CDR1 and CDR2 (germline): SGHRS, YFSETQ. CDR3 length equals 13 residues. V lost 4 bases to trimming and J lost 6 bases; unmatched junction nucleotides: 7. The CDR3 is CASSLDRLVEQYF. The CDR3 DNA follows: TGCGCCAGCAGCCTGGACAGGCTCGTCGAGCAGTACTTC.

The rearrangement uses TRBV2 and TRBJ1-4, with a tentative D call TRBD1 (5 bases). V lost 6 bases and J 8 bases, leaving 19 bases between the germline ends. Germline V CDR1 and CDR2: SNHLY, FYNNEI. The CDR3 extends over 15 amino acids. DNA for the CDR3: TGTGCCAGCAGCGACTGGACATCCCCGTCCGAAAAACTGTTTTTT. Its translation: CASSDWTSPSEKLFF.

The chain joins TRBV2 to TRBJ2-7; 7 nucleotides align to TRBD1. The CDR3 covers 13 residues. J lost 3 bases, V lost 7 bases, and 6 bases had no gene match. Germline values: CDR1 SNHLY, CDR2 FYNNEI. CDR3 DNA: TGTGCCAGCACCACGGGACAGTACTACGAGCAGTACTTC. It is translated as CASTTGQYYEQYF.

The chain uses TRBV6-1 and TRBJ2-7; 10 positions agree with TRBD2. V lost 1 base, J lost 3 bases, and 0 bases stayed unmatched. The germline CDR1 and CDR2 sequences are MNHNS and SASEGT. The CDR3 loop spans 14 amino acids. This CDR3 reads CASSEGTSGYEQYF. Here the CDR3 DNA reads TGTGCCAGCAGTGAAGGGACTAGCGGCTACGAGCAGTACTTC.

The chain links TRBV19 to TRBJ2-2; 8 bases line up with TRBD1. The V segment lost 6 bases and the J segment 0 bases; nucleotides outside the gene matches: 12. Germline V CDR1 and CDR2: LNHDA, SQIVND (reference sequence). This CDR3 is 18 amino acids long. This chain's CDR3 is CASRTWAGGESNTGELFF. CDR3 nucleotides: TGTGCCAGTAGGACCTGGGCAGGGGGCGAGTCGAACACCGGGGAGCTGTTTTTT.

The V gene is TRBV19, the J gene TRBJ1-2, with a weak D call TRBD1 (5 bases). CDR3 length: 15 residues. V lost 3 bases, J lost 4 bases, and 15 bases lay in between. In germline, CDR1 is LNHDA, CDR2 SQIVND (reference sequence). CDR3 loop: CASSMTLTDPYGYTF. Written as DNA, the CDR3 is TGTGCCAGTAGTATGACCCTGACAGATCCCTATGGCTACACCTTC.